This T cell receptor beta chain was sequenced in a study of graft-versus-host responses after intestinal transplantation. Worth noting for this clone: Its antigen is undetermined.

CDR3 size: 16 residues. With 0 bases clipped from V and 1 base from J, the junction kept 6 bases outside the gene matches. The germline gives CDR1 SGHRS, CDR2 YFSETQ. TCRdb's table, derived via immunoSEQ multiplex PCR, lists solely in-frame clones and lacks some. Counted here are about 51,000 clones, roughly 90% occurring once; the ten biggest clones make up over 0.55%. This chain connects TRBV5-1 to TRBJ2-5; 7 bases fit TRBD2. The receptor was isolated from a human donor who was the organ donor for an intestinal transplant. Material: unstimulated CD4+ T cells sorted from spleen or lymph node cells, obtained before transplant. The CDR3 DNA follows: TGCGCCAGCAGCTTGGCCCGGAGGGAGGGCCAAGAGACCCAGTACTTC. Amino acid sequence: CASSLARREGQETQYF.